Listed below are T cell receptor beta chains from one sample, sequenced in a study of cytomegalovirus exposure and HLA in healthy donors. Only in-frame clones appear in the TCRdb table, and some are missing; sequencing was by immunoSEQ multiplex PCR. The sample shows 150,000 to 200,000 clones, approximately 70% of them seen only once. Sequencing input: PBMCs. These TCRs come from a man between 35 and 55 years old in good health and CMV-seropositive. Each CDR3 is given with its conserved first and last residue. A D gene is named only where the DNA matches it firmly. Where a row states a size, it is once, few, many or the class of an expanded clone; other rows omit it.

length	D	V	size	J	CDR3	DNA
14	.	TRBV7-2	.	TRBJ1-1	CASSGRGGTTEAFF	TGTGCCAGCAGCGGCCGAGGAGGGACCACTGAAGCTTTCTTT
15	TRBD1	TRBV5-1	few	TRBJ1-1	CASSLGQGLDTEAFF	TGCGCCAGCAGCTTGGGACAGGGGTTGGACACTGAAGCTTTCTTT
15	TRBD1	TRBV30	.	TRBJ2-3	CAWSPRQGHADTQYF	TGTGCCTGGAGTCCTCGACAGGGACATGCAGATACGCAGTATTTT
13	.	TRBV11-2	once	TRBJ2-7	CASSLSIRGEQYF	TGTGCCAGCAGCTTGTCCATCAGGGGCGAGCAGTACTTC
15	.	TRBV7-3	.	TRBJ1-1	CASSPGRGKGTEAFF	TGTGCCAGCAGCCCCGGGAGGGGGAAGGGGACTGAAGCTTTCTTT
16	.	TRBV4-3	.	TRBJ1-1	CASSQDRDTLNTEAFF	TGCGCCAGCAGCCAAGATAGGGACACATTGAACACTGAAGCTTTCTTT
12	.	TRBV2	.	TRBJ1-5	CASTGSNQPQHF	TGTGCCAGCACAGGGTCAAATCAGCCCCAGCATTTT
10	.	TRBV5-3	once	TRBJ1-4	CAPPREKLFF	TGTGCCCCCCCTAGGGAAAAACTGTTTTTT
13	.	TRBV19	few	TRBJ2-7	CASSPTTGYEQYF	TGTGCCAGTAGTCCAACTACAGGGTACGAGCAGTACTTC
15	TRBD1	TRBV11-2	few	TRBJ2-1	CASSLGTGPYNEQFF	TGTGCCAGCAGCTTAGGGACAGGGCCCTACAATGAGCAGTTCTTC
15	.	TRBV7-2	.	TRBJ2-7	CASSPWAGSSYEQYF	TGTGCCAGCAGCCCCTGGGCAGGGTCCTCCTACGAGCAGTACTTC
15	TRBD1	TRBV7-9	.	TRBJ1-1	CASSSLTGQNTEAFF	TGTGCCAGCAGCTCCCTGACAGGGCAGAACACTGAAGCTTTCTTT
17	.	TRBV4-3	.	TRBJ2-7	CASSQLSAGQGIYEQYF	TGCGCCAGCAGCCAATTATCTGCCGGGCAGGGAATTTACGAGCAGTACTTC
15	.	TRBV2	.	TRBJ2-5	CASSDKGRGQETQYF	TGTGCCAGCAGTGACAAGGGTAGGGGCCAAGAGACCCAGTACTTC
15	.	TRBV10-3	.	TRBJ2-3	CAISEGRGSTDTQYF	TGTGCCATCAGTGAGGGGCGGGGAAGCACAGATACGCAGTATTTT
13	.	TRBV2	.	TRBJ1-1	CASRRGGNTEAFF	TGTGCCAGCCGGCGGGGTGGCAACACTGAAGCTTTCTTT
14	.	TRBV4-1	once	TRBJ2-2	CASSPPRNTGELFF	TGCGCCAGCAGCCCTCCCCGGAACACCGGGGAGCTGTTTTTT
15	TRBD1	TRBV6-6	.	TRBJ1-2	CASSFPGQGDDGYTF	TGTGCCAGCAGTTTTCCGGGACAGGGAGATGATGGCTACACCTTC
15	TRBD1	TRBV27	once	TRBJ1-3	CASRPTGTSGDTIYF	TGTGCCAGTCGACCGACAGGGACCTCTGGAGACACCATATATTTT
13	.	TRBV7-9	.	TRBJ2-7	CASSLQGFGEQYF	TGTGCCAGCAGCTTACAGGGCTTCGGAGAGCAGTACTTC
16	.	TRBV4-2	.	TRBJ2-5	CASSQERLEHQETQYF	TGTGCCAGCAGCCAAGAAAGGCTAGAACACCAAGAGACCCAGTACTTC
14	.	TRBV6-5	.	TRBJ1-5	CASTPREGNQPQHF	TGTGCCAGCACCCCCCGTGAGGGCAATCAGCCCCAGCATTTT
15	.	TRBV18	few	TRBJ1-1	CASSPGGGLDTEAFF	TGTGCCAGCTCACCGGGGGGGGGTTTGGACACTGAAGCTTTCTTT
15	TRBD2	TRBV19	few	TRBJ2-5	CASSIPGLAVETQYF	TGTGCCAGTAGTATTCCGGGACTAGCGGTGGAGACCCAGTACTTC
13	TRBD1	TRBV29-1	few	TRBJ2-7	CSVETTGFGEQYF	TGCAGCGTTGAAACGACAGGGTTCGGCGAGCAGTACTTC
16	TRBD1	TRBV19	.	TRBJ1-1	CASGGQGYNYHSEAFF	TGTGCTTCGGGGGGACAGGGGTACAACTACCACTCTGAAGCTTTCTTT
15	TRBD2	TRBV6-5	few	TRBJ2-5	CASSFGLAGQETQYF	TGTGCCAGCAGTTTTGGACTAGCGGGGCAAGAGACCCAGTACTTC
15	TRBD1	TRBV4-3	.	TRBJ2-3	CASSQGTGHTDTQYF	TGCGCCAGCAGCCAAGGGACAGGGCACACAGATACGCAGTATTTT
15	.	TRBV5-1	.	TRBJ1-3	CASSFQRDSGNTIYF	TGCGCCAGCAGCTTCCAGCGTGACTCTGGAAACACCATATATTTT
14	.	TRBV5-6	.	TRBJ2-5	CASSVLGAQETQYF	TGTGCCAGCAGCGTTCTTGGGGCCCAAGAGACCCAGTACTTC
15	TRBD1	TRBV7-9	.	TRBJ1-5	CASSLQGASNQPQHF	TGTGCCAGCAGCCTGCAGGGGGCGAGTAATCAGCCCCAGCATTTT
13	.	TRBV4-3	few	TRBJ1-6	CASSQRRNSPLHF	TGCGCCAGCAGCCAGAGGCGGAATTCACCCCTCCACTTT
15	TRBD1	TRBV9	.	TRBJ1-4	CASSIQGAGDEKLFF	TGTGCCAGCAGCATACAGGGGGCTGGTGATGAAAAACTGTTTTTT
16	TRBD1	TRBV6-5	.	TRBJ1-4	CASSYRPDRVFQKLFF	TGTGCCAGCAGTTACCGTCCGGACAGGGTTTTTCAAAAACTGTTTTTT
14	TRBD1	TRBV19	.	TRBJ1-5	CASSIRQGGQPQHF	TGTGCCAGTAGTATCAGACAGGGTGGTCAGCCCCAGCATTTT
13	.	TRBV7-7	once	TRBJ2-5	CASSSSPRETQYF	TGTGCTAGCAGCTCCTCCCCCCGAGAGACCCAGTACTTC
16	.	TRBV6-1	.	TRBJ1-2	CASSEALRTVPYGYTF	TGTGCCAGCAGTGAAGCGCTTCGGACAGTACCCTATGGCTACACCTTC
12	.	TRBV5-6	.	TRBJ2-7	CASSSTGYEQYF	TGTGCCAGCAGCTCCACAGGGTACGAGCAGTACTTC
14	.	TRBV19	few	TRBJ1-5	CASSYRDSNQPQHF	TGTGCCAGTAGTTACAGGGATAGCAATCAGCCCCAGCATTTT
13	.	TRBV5-6	.	TRBJ2-7	CASSDTGPYEQYF	TGTGCCAGCAGCGATACAGGGCCCTACGAGCAGTACTTC
16	.	TRBV6-5	.	TRBJ1-2	CASSYSGRKAGYGYTF	TGTGCCAGCAGTTACTCGGGGCGGAAGGCTGGCTATGGCTACACCTTC
12	TRBD2	TRBV29-1	few	TRBJ2-7	CSAGGDSYEQYF	TGCAGCGCTGGGGGGGACTCCTACGAGCAGTACTTC
17	.	TRBV4-3	.	TRBJ2-3	CASSQDKGGVGTDTQYF	TGCGCCAGCAGCCAAGATAAGGGGGGGGTGGGAACAGATACGCAGTATTTT
14	.	TRBV6-1	.	TRBJ1-5	CASRGGGSNQPQHF	TGTGCCAGCAGGGGGGGAGGTAGCAATCAGCCCCAGCATTTT
13	TRBD2	TRBV7-9	.	TRBJ2-1	CASSGGTYNEQFF	TGTGCCAGTAGCGGGGGGACCTACAATGAGCAGTTCTTC
15	.	TRBV25-1	.	TRBJ1-4	CASSELGAGWEKLFF	TGTGCCAGCAGTGAATTAGGGGCAGGGTGGGAAAAACTGTTTTTT
14	.	TRBV19	.	TRBJ1-1	CASSITGAGTEAFF	TGTGCCAGTAGTATTACGGGCGCGGGGACTGAAGCTTTCTTT
15	TRBD2	TRBV5-1	.	TRBJ2-3	CASSPRASGPYTQYF	TGCGCCAGCAGCCCTCGGGCTAGCGGCCCATATACGCAGTATTTT
14	TRBD1	TRBV27	.	TRBJ1-5	CASSLGTGNQPQHF	TGTGCCAGCAGCCTCGGGACAGGCAATCAGCCCCAGCATTTT
13	TRBD1	TRBV7-3	.	TRBJ1-2	CASSRQGGDGYTF	TGTGCCAGCAGTAGACAGGGGGGAGATGGCTACACCTTC
13	.	TRBV5-1	.	TRBJ2-3	CASSLYLSDTQYF	TGCGCCAGCAGCTTGTACTTATCGGATACGCAGTATTTT
15	.	TRBV19	few	TRBJ2-7	CASSSEDSGTYEQYF	TGTGCCAGTAGTTCGGAGGACAGCGGGACCTACGAGCAGTACTTC
15	.	TRBV5-1	few	TRBJ2-7	CASRLAWRDPAQQYF	TGCGCCAGCAGGTTGGCCTGGAGGGACCCCGCTCAGCAGTACTTC
15	TRBD1	TRBV9	.	TRBJ1-4	CASSVSGQFSEKLFF	TGTGCCAGCAGCGTATCGGGACAGTTTTCCGAAAAACTGTTTTTT
14	.	TRBV14	.	TRBJ2-2	CASSQERNTGELFF	TGTGCCAGCAGCCAAGAGCGGAACACCGGGGAGCTGTTTTTT
14	TRBD1	TRBV5-5	.	TRBJ2-7	CASSSDGQGRFAYF	TGTGCCAGCAGCTCGGATGGACAGGGTCGGTTTGCGTACTTC